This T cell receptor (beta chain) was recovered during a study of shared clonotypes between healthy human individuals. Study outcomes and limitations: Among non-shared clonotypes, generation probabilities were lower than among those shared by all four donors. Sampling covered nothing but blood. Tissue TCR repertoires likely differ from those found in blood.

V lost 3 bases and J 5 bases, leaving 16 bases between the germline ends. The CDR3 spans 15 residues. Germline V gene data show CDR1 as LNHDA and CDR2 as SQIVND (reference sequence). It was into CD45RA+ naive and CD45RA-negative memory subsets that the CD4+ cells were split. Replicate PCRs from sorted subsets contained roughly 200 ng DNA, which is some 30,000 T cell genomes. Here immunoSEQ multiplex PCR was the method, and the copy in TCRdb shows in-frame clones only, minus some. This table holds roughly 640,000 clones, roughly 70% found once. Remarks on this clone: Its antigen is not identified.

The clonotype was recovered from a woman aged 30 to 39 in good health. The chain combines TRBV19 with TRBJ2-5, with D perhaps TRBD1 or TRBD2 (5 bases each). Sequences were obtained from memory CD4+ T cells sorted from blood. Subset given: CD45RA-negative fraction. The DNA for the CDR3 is TGTGCCAGTAGTATGGGAGCGACAGTCGTCGAGACCCAGTACTTC. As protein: CASSMGATVVETQYF. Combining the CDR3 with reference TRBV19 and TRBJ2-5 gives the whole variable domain DGGITQSPKYLFRKEGQNVTLSCEQNLNHDAMYWYRQDPGQGLRLIYYSQIVNDFQKGDIAEGYSVSREKKESFPLTVTSAQKNPTAFYLCASSMGATVVETQYFGPGTRLLVL.